The 11 T cell receptor beta chains below all came from one sample that was sequenced in a study of cytomegalovirus exposure and HLA in healthy donors. Use of 60 Vbeta and 13 Jbeta primers characterized the PCR. Measured with immunoSEQ multiplex PCR; TCRdb has only the in-frame clones, and not every one. The sample carries about 130,000 clones, roughly 80% recorded once. The sequenced sample was PBMCs. These receptors originate from a woman aged 35 to 49 in good health and CMV-seropositive.

The chain links TRBV5-6 to TRBJ1-2; a weak D match, TRBD1 (6 bases). This CDR3 spans 17 amino acids. V was clipped by 1 base and J by 7 bases, with 23 bases between them. Germline V lookup: CDR1 SGHDT, CDR2 YYEEEE. The CDR3 DNA sequence: TGTGCCAGCAGCTTGTCGGGTCGGGGCAGGGGAGTATCTGGCTACACCTTC. This encodes CASSLSGRGRGVSGYTF.

The rearrangement links TRBV7-9 to TRBJ2-3; the match to TRBD2 covers 9 bases. This CDR3 is 14 amino acids long. The V gene's germline CDR1 is SEHNR and CDR2 FQNEAQ (reference sequence). V was pared by 5 bases and J by 1 base, with 1 base of the junction left unmatched. CDR3 DNA sequence: TGTGCCAGCAGCCCTAGCGGGGGCACAGATACGCAGTATTTT. Translated: CASSPSGGTDTQYF.

The chain has TRBV27 and TRBJ1-1; a possible D gene is TRBD1 (5 bases). V was pared by 4 bases and J by 1 base, with 10 bases between. The V gene's germline CDR1 is MNHEY and CDR2 SMNVEV (reference sequence). The CDR3 runs 14 residues. The CDR3 nucleotides read TGTGCCAGCAGTTCACAGGACCAGAACACTGAAGCTTTCTTT. Protein sequence: CASSSQDQNTEAFF.

V and J are TRBV18 and TRBJ2-7, with D tentatively TRBD1 (6 bases). Trimming took off 3 bases at V and 6 bases at J, with 18 bases between the two ends. CDR3 size: 15 residues. Germline CDR1 and CDR2: KGHSH and LQKENI. The CDR3 bases are TGTGCCAGCTCACCTAATCAGGGGTCGTCTGGCGAGCAGTACTTC. It translates to CASSPNQGSSGEQYF.

The V call is TRBV27, the J call TRBJ1-2; D perhaps matches TRBD1 (6 bases). CDR1 is MNHEY and CDR2 is SMNVEV in the germline V gene (reference sequence). The germline V and J ends were trimmed by 3 bases and 6 bases, with 14 bases remaining between them. The CDR3 loop spans 14 amino acids. The CDR3 nucleotides are TGTGCCAGCAGTTTCCGTGACAGGATTGATGGCTACACCTTC. This codes for CASSFRDRIDGYTF.

The sample holds a few counts of this clone. The rearrangement links TRBV29-1 to TRBJ1-1, with D perhaps matching TRBD1 (6 bases). Trimming shortened V by 2 bases and J by 6 bases, and 16 bases separated the two germline ends. Germline CDR1 and CDR2: SQVTM and ANQGSEA. The CDR3 has 14 residues. CDR3 sequence: CSVERGGRGSEAFF. The CDR3 bases are TGCAGCGTTGAAAGGGGGGGACGGGGTTCTGAAGCTTTCTTT.

The chain has TRBV28 and TRBJ2-7; 10 bases map to TRBD1. The junction had 8 bases not matched to a gene; V was cut back by 7 bases and J by 5 bases. Germline-derived CDR1 and CDR2 are MDHEN and SYDVKM. The CDR3 extends over 14 amino acids. CDR3 protein: CASNRQGARHEQYF. CDR3 sequence (DNA): TGTGCCAGCAATAGACAGGGGGCGAGGCACGAGCAGTACTTC. The full variable domain, in which reference TRBV28 and TRBJ2-7 provide the parts outside the CDR3, is DVKVTQSSRYLVKRTGEKVFLECVQDMDHENMFWYRQDPGLGLRLIYFSYDVKMKEKGDIPEGYSVSREKKERFSLILESASTNQTSMYLCASNRQGARHEQYFGPGTRLTVT.

This chain's CDR3 is CASSAPAGDYGYTF. CDR3 sequence (DNA): TGTGCCAGCAGCGCACCAGCGGGAGACTATGGCTACACCTTC. J is TRBJ1-2 and V is TRBV5-4, with no clear D. Per the germline V gene, CDR1 is SGHNT and CDR2 is YYREEE (reference sequence). This CDR3 has 14 residues. V was shortened by 4 bases and J by 3 bases, with 13 bases between the two germline ends.

This rearrangement joins TRBV27 to TRBJ2-3, with no clear D. The CDR3 consists of 9 residues. The V end was cut by 10 bases, the J end by 6 bases, with 5 bases between. Germline V CDR1 and CDR2: MNHEY, SMNVEV (reference sequence). The CDR3 reads CAILDTQYF. CDR3 sequence (DNA): TGTGCCATTCTCGATACGCAGTATTTT.

This chain links TRBV29-1 with TRBJ2-1; 7 nucleotides match TRBD2. This CDR3 has 15 residues. CDR1 and CDR2 (germline): SQVTM, ANQGSEA. Trimming at V came to 3 bases and at J to 6 bases, leaving 11 bases not matched to a gene. The CDR3 DNA is TGCAGCGTTGACGTGCCTAGCGGCATCACCAATGAGCAGTTCTTC. Amino acids: CSVDVPSGITNEQFF.

The chain carries TRBV7-2 and TRBJ2-1; TRBD1 is a possible D gene (6 bases). This CDR3 is 16 amino acids long. Per germline, CDR1 SGHTA and CDR2 FQGNSA. Trimming pared 4 bases from V and 6 bases from J, leaving 19 bases between. CDR3 in amino acids: CASSSTSGHSPNEQFF. The CDR3, as DNA: TGTGCCAGCAGCTCCACCTCGGGACACTCTCCCAATGAGCAGTTCTTC.